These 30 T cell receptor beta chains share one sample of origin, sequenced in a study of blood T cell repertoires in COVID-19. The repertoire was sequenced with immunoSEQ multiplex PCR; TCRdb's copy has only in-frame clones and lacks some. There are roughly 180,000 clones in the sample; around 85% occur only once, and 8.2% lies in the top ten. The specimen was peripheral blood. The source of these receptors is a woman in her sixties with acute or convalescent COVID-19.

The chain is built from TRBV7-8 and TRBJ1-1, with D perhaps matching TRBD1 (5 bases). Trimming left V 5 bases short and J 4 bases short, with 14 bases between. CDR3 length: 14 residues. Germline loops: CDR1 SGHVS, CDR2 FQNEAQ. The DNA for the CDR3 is TGTGCCAGCAGCCAATGGGGCTTGAGCACTGAAGCTTTCTTT. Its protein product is CASSQWGLSTEAFF.

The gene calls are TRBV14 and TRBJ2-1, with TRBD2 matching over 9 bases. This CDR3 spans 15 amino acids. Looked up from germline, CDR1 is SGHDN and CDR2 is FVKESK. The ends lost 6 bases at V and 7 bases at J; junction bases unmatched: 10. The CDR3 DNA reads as TGTGCCAGCAGTCTCCTGGGCGGGAGGGCAAATGAGCAGTTCTTC. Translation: CASSLLGGRANEQFF.

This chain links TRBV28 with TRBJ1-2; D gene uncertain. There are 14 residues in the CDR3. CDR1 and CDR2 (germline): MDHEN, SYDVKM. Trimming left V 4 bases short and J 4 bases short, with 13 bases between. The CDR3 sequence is CASSSPRAVYGYTF. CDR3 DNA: TGTGCCAGCAGTTCCCCACGAGCCGTCTATGGCTACACCTTC.

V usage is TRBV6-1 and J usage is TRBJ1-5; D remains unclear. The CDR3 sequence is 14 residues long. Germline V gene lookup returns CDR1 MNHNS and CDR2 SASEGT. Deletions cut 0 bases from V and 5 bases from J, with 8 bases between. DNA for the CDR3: TGTGCCAGCAGTGAAGCCACTTCGTATCAGCCCCAGCATTTT. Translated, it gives CASSEATSYQPQHF.

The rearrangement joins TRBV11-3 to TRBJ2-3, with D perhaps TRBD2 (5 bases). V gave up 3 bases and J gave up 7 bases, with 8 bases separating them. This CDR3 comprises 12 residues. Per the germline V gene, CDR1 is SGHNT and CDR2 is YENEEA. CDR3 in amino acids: CASSFEGNTQYF. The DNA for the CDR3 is TGTGCCAGCAGCTTTGAGGGTAATACGCAGTATTTT. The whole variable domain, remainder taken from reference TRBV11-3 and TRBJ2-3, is EAGVVQSPRYKIIEKKQPVAFWCNPISGHNTLYWYLQNLGQGPELLIRYENEEAVDDSQLPKDRFSAERLKGVDSTLKIQPAELGDSAVYLCASSFEGNTQYFGPGTRLTVL.

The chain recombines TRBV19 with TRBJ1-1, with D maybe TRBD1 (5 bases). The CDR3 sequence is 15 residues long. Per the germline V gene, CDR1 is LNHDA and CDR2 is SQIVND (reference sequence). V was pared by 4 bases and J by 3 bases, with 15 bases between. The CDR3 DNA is TGTGCCAGTAGTAAGGAGGGGAAATTCTACACTGAAGCTTTCTTT. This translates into CASSKEGKFYTEAFF.

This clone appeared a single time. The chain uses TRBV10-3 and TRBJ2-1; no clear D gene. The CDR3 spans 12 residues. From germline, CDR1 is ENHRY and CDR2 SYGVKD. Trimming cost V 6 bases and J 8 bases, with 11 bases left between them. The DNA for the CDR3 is TGTGCCATCAGCCCTATCCGGGATGAGCAGTTCTTC. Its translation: CAISPIRDEQFF.

CDR3 protein: CAWSDGAGVTDTQYF. The CDR3 coding sequence is TGTGCCTGGAGTGATGGAGCGGGAGTCACAGATACGCAGTATTTT. This sequence joins TRBV30 and TRBJ2-3, with 8 bases matching TRBD2. V gave up 1 base and J gave up 2 bases; unmatched junction bases: 5. The CDR3 consists of 15 residues. Germline V gene data show CDR1 as GTSNPN and CDR2 as SVGIG (reference sequence).

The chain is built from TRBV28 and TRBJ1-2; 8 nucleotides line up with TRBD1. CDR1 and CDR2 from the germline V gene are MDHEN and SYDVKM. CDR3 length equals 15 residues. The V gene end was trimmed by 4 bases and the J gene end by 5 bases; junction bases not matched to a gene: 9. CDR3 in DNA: TGTGCCAGCAGTTCAGGGGGCCGGGAGGTATATGGCTACACCTTC. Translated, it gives CASSSGGREVYGYTF.

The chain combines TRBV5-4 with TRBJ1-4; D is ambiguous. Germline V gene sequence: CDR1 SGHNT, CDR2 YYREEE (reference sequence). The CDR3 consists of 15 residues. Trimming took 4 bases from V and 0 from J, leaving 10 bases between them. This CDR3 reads CASSTAVATNEKLFF. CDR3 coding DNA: TGTGCCAGCAGCACGGCGGTTGCAACTAATGAAAAACTGTTTTTT.

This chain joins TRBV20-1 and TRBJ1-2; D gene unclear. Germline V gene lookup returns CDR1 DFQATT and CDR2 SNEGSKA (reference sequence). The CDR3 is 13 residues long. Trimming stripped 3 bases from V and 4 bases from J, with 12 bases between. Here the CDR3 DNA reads TGCAGTGCTAGTCCCTCCGTTAGCTATGGCTACACCTTC. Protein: CSASPSVSYGYTF.

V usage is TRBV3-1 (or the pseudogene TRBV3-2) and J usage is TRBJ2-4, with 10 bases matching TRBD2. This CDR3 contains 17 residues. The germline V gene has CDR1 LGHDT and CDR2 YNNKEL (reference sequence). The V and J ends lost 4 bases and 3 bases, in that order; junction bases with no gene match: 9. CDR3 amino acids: CASSPSGRAVRKNIQYF. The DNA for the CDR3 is TGTGCCAGCAGCCCCAGCGGGAGGGCCGTACGCAAAAACATTCAGTACTTC.

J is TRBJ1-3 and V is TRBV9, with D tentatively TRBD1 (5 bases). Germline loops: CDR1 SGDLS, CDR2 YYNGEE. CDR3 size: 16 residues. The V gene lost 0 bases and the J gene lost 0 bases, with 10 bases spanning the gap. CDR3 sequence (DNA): TGTGCCAGCAGCGTAGGTGGGGCCCTCTCTGGAAACACCATATATTTT. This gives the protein CASSVGGALSGNTIYF.

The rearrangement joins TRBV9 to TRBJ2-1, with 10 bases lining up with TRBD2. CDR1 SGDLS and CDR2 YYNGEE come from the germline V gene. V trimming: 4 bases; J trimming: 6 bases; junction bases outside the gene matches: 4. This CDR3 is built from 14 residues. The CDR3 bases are TGTGCCAGCAGCATCAGACTAGCGGGCAATGAGCAGTTCTTC. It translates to CASSIRLAGNEQFF.

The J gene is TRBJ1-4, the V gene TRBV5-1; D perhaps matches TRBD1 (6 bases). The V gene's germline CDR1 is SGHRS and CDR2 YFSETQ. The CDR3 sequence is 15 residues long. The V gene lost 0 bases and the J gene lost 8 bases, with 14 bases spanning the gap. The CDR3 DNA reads TGCGCCAGCAGCTTGGATGGGGGCATGATGGAAAAACTGTTTTTT. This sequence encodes CASSLDGGMMEKLFF.

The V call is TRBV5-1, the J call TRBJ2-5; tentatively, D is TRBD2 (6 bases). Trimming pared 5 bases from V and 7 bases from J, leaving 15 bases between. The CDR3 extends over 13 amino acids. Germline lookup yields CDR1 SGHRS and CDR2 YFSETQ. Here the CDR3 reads CASSTDGGGTQYF. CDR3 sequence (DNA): TGCGCCAGCAGTACCGACGGGGGAGGGACCCAGTACTTC.

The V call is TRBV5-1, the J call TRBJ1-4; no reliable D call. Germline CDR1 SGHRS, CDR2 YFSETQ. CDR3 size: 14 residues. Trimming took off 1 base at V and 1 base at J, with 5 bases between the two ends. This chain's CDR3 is CASSLSVTNEKLFF. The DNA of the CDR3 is TGCGCCAGCAGCTTGTCTGTAACTAATGAAAAACTGTTTTTT. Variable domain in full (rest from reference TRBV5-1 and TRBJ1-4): KAGVTQTPRYLIKTRGQQVTLSCSPISGHRSVSWYQQTPGQGLQFLFEYFSETQRNKGNFPGRFSGRQFSNSRSEMNVSTLELGDSALYLCASSLSVTNEKLFFGSGTQLSVL.

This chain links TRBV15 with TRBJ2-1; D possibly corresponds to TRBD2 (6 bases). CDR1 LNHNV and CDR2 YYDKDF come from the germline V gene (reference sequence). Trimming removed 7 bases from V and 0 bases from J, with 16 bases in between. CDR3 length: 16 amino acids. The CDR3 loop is CATTAGRAASYNEQFF. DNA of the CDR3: TGTGCCACCACCGCGGGGCGAGCGGCCTCCTACAATGAGCAGTTCTTC.

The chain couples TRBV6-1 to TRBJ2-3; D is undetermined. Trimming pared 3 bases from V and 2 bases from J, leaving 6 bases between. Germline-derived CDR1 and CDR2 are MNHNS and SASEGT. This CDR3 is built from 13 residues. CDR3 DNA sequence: TGTGCCAGCAGTGACCCTCCCACAGATACGCAGTATTTT. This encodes CASSDPPTDTQYF.

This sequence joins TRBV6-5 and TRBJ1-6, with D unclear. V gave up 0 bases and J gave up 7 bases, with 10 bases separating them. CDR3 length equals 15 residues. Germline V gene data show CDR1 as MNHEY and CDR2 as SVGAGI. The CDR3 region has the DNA TGTGCCAGCAGTTACTCCGGGGTGGAGAATTCACCCCTCCACTTT. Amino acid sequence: CASSYSGVENSPLHF.

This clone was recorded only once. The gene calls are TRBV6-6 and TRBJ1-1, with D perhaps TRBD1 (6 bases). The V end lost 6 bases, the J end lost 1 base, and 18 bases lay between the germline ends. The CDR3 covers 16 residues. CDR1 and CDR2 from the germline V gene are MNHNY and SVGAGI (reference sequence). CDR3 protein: CASRRWIDRQNTEAFF. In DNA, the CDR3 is TGTGCCAGCAGGAGATGGATCGACAGGCAGAACACTGAAGCTTTCTTT.

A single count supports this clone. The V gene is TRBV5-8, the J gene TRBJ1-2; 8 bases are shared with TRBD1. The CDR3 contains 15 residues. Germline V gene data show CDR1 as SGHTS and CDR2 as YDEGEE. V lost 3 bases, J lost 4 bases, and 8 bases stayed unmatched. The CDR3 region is CASSSTGTGVYGYTF. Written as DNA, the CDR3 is TGTGCCAGCAGCTCAACCGGGACAGGCGTCTATGGCTACACCTTC.

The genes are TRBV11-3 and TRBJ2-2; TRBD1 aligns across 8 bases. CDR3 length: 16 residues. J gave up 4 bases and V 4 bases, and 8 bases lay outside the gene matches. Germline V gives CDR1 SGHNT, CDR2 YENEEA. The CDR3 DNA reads TGTGCCAGCAGCTCCGACAGGGGAGGAATCACCGGGGAGCTGTTTTTT. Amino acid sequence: CASSSDRGGITGELFF.

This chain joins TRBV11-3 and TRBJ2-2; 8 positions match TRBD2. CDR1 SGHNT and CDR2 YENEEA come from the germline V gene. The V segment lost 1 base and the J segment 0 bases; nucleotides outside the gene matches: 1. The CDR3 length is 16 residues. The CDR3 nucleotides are TGTGCCAGCAGCTTAGCGGGAGGGCCGAACACCGGGGAGCTGTTTTTT. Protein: CASSLAGGPNTGELFF. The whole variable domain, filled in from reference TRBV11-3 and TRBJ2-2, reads EAGVVQSPRYKIIEKKQPVAFWCNPISGHNTLYWYLQNLGQGPELLIRYENEEAVDDSQLPKDRFSAERLKGVDSTLKIQPAELGDSAVYLCASSLAGGPNTGELFFGEGSRLTVL.

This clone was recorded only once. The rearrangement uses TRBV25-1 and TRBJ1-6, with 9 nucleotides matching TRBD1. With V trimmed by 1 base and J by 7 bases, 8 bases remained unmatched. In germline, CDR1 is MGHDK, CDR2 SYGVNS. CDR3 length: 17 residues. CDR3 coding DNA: TGTGCCAGCAGTGAATTCGGGACAGGGCCTCAGAATTCACCCCTCCACTTT. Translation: CASSEFGTGPQNSPLHF.

CDR3 nucleotide sequence: TGTGCCAGCAGCTCTACAGCCTCGTACTATGGCTACACCTTC. It codes for CASSSTASYYGYTF. The chain joins TRBV7-2 to TRBJ1-2, with D unclear. Looked up from germline, CDR1 is SGHTA and CDR2 is FQGNSA. The CDR3 sequence is 14 residues long. Trimming removed 4 bases from V and 3 bases from J, with 12 bases in between.

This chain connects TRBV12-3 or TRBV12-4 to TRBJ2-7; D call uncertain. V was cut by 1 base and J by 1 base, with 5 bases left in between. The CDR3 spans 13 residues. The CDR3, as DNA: TGTGCCAGCAGTTTAGTCCTGTCCTACGAGCAGTACTTC. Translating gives CASSLVLSYEQYF.

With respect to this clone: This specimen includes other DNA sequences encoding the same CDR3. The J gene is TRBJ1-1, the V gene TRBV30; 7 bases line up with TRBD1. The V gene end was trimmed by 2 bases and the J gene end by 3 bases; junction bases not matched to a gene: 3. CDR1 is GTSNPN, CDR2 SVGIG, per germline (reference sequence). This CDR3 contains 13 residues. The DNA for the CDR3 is TGTGCCTGGAGTTCCAGGGGGGACACTGAAGCTTTCTTT. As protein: CAWSSRGDTEAFF. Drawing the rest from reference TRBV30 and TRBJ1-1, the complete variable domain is SQTIHQWPATLVQPVGSPLSLECTVEGTSNPNLYWYRQAAGRGLQLLFYSVGIGQISSEVPQNLSASRPQDRQFILSSKKLLLSDSGFYLCAWSSRGDTEAFFGQGTRLTVV.

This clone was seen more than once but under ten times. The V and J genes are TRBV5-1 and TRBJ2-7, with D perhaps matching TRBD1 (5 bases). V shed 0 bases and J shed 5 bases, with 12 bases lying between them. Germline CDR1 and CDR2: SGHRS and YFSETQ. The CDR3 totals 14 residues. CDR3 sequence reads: CASSLGGSRDEQYF. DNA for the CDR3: TGCGCCAGCAGCTTGGGGGGCAGTCGGGACGAGCAGTACTTC.

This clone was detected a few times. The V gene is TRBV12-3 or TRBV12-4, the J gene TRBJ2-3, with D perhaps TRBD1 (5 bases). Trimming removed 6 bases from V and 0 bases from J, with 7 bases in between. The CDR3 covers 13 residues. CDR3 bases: TGTGCCAGCAGACAGGACAGCACAGATACGCAGTATTTT. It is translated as CASRQDSTDTQYF.